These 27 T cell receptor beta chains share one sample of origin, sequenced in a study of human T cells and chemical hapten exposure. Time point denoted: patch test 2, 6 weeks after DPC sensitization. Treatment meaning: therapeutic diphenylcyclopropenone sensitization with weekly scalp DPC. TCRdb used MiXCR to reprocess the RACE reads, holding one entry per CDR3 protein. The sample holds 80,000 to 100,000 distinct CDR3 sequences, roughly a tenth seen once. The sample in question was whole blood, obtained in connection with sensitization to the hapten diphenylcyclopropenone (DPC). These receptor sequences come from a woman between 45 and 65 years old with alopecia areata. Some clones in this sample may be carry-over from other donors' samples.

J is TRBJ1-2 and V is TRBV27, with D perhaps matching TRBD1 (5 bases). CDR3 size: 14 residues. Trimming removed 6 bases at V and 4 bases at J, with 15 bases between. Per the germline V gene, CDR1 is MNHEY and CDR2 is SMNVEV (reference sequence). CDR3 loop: CASSQGPTPYGYTF. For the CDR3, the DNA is TGTGCCAGCAGCCAGGGCCCCACCCCCTATGGCTACACCTTC.

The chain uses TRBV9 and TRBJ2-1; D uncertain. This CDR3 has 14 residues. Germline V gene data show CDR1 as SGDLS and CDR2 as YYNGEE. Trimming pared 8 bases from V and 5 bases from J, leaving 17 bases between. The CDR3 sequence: CARDLTAPHNEQFF. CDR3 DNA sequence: TGTGCCAGGGATTTGACTGCCCCCCACAATGAGCAGTTCTTC.

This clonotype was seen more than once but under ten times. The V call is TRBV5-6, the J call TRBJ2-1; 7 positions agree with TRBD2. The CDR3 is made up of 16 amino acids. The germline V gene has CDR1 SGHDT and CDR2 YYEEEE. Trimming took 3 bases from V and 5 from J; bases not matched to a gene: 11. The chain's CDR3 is CASSWPLAAPNNEQFF. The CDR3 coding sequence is TGTGCCAGCAGCTGGCCCCTAGCGGCCCCTAACAATGAGCAGTTCTTC.

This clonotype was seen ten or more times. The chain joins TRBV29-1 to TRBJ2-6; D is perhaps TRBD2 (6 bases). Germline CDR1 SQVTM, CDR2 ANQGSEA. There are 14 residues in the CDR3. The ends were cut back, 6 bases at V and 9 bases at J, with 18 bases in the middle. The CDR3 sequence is CSVAEGFKYNVLTF. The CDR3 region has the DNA TGCAGCGTGGCGGAGGGCTTCAAGTACAACGTCCTGACTTTC.

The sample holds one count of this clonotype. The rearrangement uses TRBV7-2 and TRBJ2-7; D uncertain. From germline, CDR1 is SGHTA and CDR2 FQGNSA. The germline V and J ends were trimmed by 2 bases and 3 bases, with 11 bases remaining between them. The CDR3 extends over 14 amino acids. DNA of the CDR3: TGTACCAGCAGCTTAACCCCCTCCCTCTACGAGCAGTACTTC. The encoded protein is CTSSLTPSLYEQYF.

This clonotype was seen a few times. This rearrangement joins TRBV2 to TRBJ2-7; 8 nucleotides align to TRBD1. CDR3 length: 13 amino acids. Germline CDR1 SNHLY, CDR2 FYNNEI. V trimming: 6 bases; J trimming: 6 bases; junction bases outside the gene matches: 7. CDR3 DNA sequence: TGTGCCAGCAGGGAGGACAGGGTCGGCGAGCAGTACTTC. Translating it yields CASREDRVGEQYF. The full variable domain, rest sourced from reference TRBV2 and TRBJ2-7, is EPEVTQTPSHQVTQMGQEVILRCVPISNHLYFYWYRQILGQKVEFLVSFYNNEISEKSEIFDDQFSVERPDGSNFTLKIRSTKLEDSAMYFCASREDRVGEQYFGPGTRLTVT.

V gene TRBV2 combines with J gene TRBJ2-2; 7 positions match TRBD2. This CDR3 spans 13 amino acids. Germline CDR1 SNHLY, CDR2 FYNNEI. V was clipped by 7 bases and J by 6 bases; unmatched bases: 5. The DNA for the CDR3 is TGTGCCAGCATGTCCGCGGGGGCCGGGGAGCTGTTTTTT. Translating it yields CASMSAGAGELFF.

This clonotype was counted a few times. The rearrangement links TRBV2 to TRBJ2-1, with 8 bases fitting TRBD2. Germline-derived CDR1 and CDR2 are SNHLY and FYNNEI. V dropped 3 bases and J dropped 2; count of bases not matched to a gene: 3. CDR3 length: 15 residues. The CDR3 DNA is TGTGCCAGCAGTGAGGAGACTAGCGCCTACAATGAGCAGTTCTTC. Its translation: CASSEETSAYNEQFF.

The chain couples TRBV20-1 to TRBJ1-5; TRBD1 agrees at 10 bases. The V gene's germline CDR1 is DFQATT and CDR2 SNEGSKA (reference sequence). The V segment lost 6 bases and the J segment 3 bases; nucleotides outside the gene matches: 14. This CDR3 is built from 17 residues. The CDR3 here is CSAADPVGQGNNQPQHF. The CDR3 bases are TGCAGTGCCGCGGACCCAGTGGGACAGGGGAACAATCAGCCCCAGCATTTT.

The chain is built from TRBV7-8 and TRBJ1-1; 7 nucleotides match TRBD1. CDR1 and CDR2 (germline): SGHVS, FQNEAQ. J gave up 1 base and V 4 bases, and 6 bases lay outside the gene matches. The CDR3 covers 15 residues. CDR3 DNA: TGTGCCAGCAGCTCGGGACAGCCCACGAACACTGAAGCTTTCTTT. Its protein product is CASSSGQPTNTEAFF. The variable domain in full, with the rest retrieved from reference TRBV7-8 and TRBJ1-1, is GAGVSQSPRYKVAKRGQDVALRCDPISGHVSLFWYQQALGQGPEFLTYFQNEAQLDKSGLPSDRFFAERPEGSVSTLKIQRTQQEDSAVYLCASSSGQPTNTEAFFGQGTRLTVV.

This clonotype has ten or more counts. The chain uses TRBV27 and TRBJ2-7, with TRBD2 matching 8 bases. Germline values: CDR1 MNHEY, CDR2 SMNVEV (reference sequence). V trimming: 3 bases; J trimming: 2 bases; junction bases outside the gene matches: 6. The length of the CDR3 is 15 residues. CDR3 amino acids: CASSFMAGGAYEQYF. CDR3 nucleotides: TGTGCCAGCAGTTTCATGGCGGGAGGTGCCTACGAGCAGTACTTC.

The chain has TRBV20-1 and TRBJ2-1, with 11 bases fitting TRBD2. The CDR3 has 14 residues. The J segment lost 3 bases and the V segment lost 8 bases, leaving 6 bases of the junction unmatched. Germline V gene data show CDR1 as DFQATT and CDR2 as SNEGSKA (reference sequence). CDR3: CSQGGTSGYNEQFF. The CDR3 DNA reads TGCAGTCAGGGGGGGACTAGCGGCTACAATGAGCAGTTCTTC.

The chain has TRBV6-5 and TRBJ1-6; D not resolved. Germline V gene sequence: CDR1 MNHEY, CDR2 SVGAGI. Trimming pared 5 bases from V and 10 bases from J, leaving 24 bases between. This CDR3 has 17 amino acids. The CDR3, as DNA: TGTGCCAGCAGTGGAAACCGGGCCTCGAACACCAACTCACCCCTCCACTTT. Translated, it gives CASSGNRASNTNSPLHF.

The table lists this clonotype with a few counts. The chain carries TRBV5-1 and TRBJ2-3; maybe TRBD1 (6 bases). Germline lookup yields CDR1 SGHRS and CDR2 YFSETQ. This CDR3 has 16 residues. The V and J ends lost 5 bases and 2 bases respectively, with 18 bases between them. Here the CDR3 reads CASRKGQPVATDTQYF. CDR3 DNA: TGCGCCAGCAGGAAAGGACAGCCTGTGGCCACAGATACGCAGTATTTT.

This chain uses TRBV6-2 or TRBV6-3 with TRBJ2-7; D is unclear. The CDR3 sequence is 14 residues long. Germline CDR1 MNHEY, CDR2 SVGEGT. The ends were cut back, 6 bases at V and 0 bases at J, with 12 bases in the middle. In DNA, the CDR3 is TGTGCCAGCAGCCCTAGGACGGGCTCCTACGAGCAGTACTTC. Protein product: CASSPRTGSYEQYF.

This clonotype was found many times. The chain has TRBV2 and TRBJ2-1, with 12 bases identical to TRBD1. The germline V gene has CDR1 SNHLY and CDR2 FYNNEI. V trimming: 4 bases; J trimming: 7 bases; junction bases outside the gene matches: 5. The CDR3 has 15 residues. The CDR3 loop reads CASSGGQGALNEQFF. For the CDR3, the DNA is TGTGCCAGCAGTGGGGGACAGGGGGCCCTGAATGAGCAGTTCTTC. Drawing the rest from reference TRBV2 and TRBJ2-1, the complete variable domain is EPEVTQTPSHQVTQMGQEVILRCVPISNHLYFYWYRQILGQKVEFLVSFYNNEISEKSEIFDDQFSVERPDGSNFTLKIRSTKLEDSAMYFCASSGGQGALNEQFFGPGTRLTVL.

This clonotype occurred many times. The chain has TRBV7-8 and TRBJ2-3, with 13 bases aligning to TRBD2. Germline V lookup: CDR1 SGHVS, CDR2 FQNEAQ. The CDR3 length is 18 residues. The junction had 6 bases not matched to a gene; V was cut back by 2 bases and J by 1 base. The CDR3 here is CASSLNLGLAGRTDTQYF. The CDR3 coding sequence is TGTGCCAGCAGCTTAAACCTGGGACTAGCGGGACGCACAGATACGCAGTATTTT.

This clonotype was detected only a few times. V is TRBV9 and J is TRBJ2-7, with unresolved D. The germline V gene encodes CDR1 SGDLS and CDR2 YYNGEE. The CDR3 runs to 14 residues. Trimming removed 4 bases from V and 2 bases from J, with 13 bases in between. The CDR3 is CASSPRPDTYEQYF. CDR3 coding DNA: TGTGCCAGCAGCCCACGACCGGATACCTACGAGCAGTACTTC.

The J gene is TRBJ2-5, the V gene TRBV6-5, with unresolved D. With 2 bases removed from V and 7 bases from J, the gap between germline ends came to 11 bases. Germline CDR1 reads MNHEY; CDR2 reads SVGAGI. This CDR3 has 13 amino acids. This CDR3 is CASSYARLGTQYF. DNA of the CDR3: TGTGCCAGCAGTTACGCCCGCTTAGGGACCCAGTACTTC.

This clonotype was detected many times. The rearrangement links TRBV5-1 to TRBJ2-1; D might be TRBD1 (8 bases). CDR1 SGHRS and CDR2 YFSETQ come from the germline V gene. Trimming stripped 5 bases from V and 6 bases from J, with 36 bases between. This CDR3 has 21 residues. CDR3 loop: CASRQGGLATTSPFKINEQFF. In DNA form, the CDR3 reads TGCGCCAGCAGACAGGGGGGCCTCGCTACGACTAGCCCCTTTAAAATCAATGAGCAGTTCTTC.

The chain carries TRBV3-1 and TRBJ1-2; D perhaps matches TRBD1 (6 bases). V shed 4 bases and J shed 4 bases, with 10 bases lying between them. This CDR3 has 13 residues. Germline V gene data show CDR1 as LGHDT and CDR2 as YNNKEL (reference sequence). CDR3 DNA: TGTGCCAGCAGCCTAGGGGGATTCTATGGCTACACCTTC. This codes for CASSLGGFYGYTF.

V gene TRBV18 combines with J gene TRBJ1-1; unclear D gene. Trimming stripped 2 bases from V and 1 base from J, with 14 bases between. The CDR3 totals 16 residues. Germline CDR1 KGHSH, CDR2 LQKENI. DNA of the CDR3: TGTGCCAGCTCACCAGTGGTAGGTTCTAGGAACACTGAAGCTTTCTTT. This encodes CASSPVVGSRNTEAFF. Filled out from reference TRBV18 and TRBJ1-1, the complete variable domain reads NAGVMQNPRHLVRRRGQEARLRCSPMKGHSHVYWYRQLPEEGLKFMVYLQKENIIDESGMPKERFSAEFPKEGPSILRIQQVVRGDSAAYFCASSPVVGSRNTEAFFGQGTRLTVV.

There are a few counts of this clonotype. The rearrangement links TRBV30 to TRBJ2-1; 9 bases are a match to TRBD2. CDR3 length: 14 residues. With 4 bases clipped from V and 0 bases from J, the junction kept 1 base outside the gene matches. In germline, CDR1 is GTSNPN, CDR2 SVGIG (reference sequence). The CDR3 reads CAWNSGSSYNEQFF. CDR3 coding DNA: TGTGCCTGGAATAGCGGGAGCTCCTACAATGAGCAGTTCTTC.

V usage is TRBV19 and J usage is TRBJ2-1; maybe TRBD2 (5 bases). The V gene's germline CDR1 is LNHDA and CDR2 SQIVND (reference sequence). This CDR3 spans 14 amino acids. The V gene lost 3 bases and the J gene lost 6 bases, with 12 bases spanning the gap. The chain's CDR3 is CASSIRGRSNEQFF. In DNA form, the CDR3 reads TGTGCCAGTAGTATCCGGGGAAGGAGCAATGAGCAGTTCTTC.

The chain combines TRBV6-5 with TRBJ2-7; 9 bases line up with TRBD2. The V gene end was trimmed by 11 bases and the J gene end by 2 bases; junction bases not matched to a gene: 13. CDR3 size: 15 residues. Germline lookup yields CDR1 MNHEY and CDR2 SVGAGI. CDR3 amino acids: CAAKPGAGGTYEQYF. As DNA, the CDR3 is TGTGCCGCAAAACCTGGGGCGGGAGGGACCTACGAGCAGTACTTC.

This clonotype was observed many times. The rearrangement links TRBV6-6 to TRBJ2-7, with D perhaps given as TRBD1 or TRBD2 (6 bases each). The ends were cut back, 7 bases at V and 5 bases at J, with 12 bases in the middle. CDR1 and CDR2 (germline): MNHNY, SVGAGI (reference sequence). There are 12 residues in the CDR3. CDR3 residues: CASTQGGNEQYF. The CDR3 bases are TGTGCCAGCACCCAAGGGGGGAACGAGCAGTACTTC.

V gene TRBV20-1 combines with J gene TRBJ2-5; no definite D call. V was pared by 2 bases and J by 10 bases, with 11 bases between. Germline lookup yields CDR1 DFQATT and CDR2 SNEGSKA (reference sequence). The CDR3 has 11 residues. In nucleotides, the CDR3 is TGCAGTGCTAGAACTCGGACGAACCAGTACTTC. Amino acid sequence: CSARTRTNQYF.